This T cell receptor (beta chain) came from a study of blood T cell repertoires in COVID-19. About the study: Samples came from the United States, Italy and Spain, spanning acute and convalescent COVID-19.

This table comes from immunoSEQ multiplex PCR, and its TCRdb copy is limited to in-frame clones, with some not included. The sample comprises 200,000 to 250,000 clones, over 75% of which are singletons, and roughly 12% rests with the top ten. As to this clone: Other DNA sequences in the sample encode the same CDR3.

The CDR3 runs to 14 residues. The V gene lost 0 bases and the J gene lost 4 bases, with 8 bases spanning the gap. CDR1 is SGHDT and CDR2 is YYEEEE in the germline V gene. This TCR derives from a middle-aged man with COVID-19, enrolled during active disease. The sample was peripheral blood. The J gene is TRBJ1-5, the V gene TRBV5-6; the D is unclear. The CDR3 is CASSLGEVNQPQHF. CDR3 bases: TGTGCCAGCAGCTTGGGGGAGGTTAATCAGCCCCAGCATTTT.